This T cell receptor beta chain was captured by sequencing in a study of cytotoxic CD8 clonotypes in ibrutinib-treated CLL. This clone has a single count. Its antigen remains unidentified. Here immunoSEQ multiplex PCR was the method, and the copy in TCRdb shows in-frame clones only, minus some. Among about 160,000 clones listed, approximately 80% were seen once. J was trimmed by 0 bases and V by 8 bases; bases with no gene match: 9. Germline CDR1 reads MNHEY; CDR2 reads SVGAGI. This CDR3 contains 15 residues. General observations from the study: T-cell clonality at baseline went above that of age-matched healthy donors and rose and fell with circulating CD8+ T-cell counts. Public clonotypes showed up rarely, and on treatment they shrank or held steady.

The clonotype was recovered from a human donor with chronic lymphocytic leukemia. The sample in question was PBMCs, obtained after 24 months of ibrutinib treatment. This chain joins TRBV6-5 and TRBJ1-2; 7 bases are a match to TRBD1. CDR3 in DNA: TGTGCCAGCGCCGGGACAGCAAAACCTAACTATGGCTACACCTTC. It encodes CASAGTAKPNYGYTF.